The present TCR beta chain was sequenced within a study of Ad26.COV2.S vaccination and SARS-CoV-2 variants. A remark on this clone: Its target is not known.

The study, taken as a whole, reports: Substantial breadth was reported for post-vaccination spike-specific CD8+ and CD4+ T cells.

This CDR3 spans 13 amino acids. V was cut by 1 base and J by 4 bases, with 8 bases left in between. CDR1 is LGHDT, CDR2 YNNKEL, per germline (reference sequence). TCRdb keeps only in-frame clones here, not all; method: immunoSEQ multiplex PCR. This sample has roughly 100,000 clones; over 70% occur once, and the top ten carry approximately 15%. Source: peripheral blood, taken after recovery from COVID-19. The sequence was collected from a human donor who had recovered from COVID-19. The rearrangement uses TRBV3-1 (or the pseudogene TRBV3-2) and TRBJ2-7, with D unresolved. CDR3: CASSQVRGYEQYF. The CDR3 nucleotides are TGTGCCAGCAGCCAAGTAAGAGGATACGAGCAGTACTTC.